These 32 T cell receptor beta chains were sequenced from one sample in a study of T cells in women clearing cervical HPV infection. Assay used: immunoSEQ multiplex PCR; TCRdb lists only in-frame clones, some missing. This table lists approximately 52,000 clones. The sample was blood buffy coat. The receptors stem from a woman between 18 and 70 years old with a cervical HPV16 infection that either progressed to CIN3+ or cleared (not recorded which).

Notes on this clone: The read is 3 residues too short to cover the CDR3 end, so that end is filled in from the germline J gene. The chain is built from TRBV19 and TRBJ1-6; 9 nucleotides align to TRBD1. The trim removed 8 bases at V and 9 bases at J, leaving 8 bases unmatched. Germline CDR1 reads LNHDA; CDR2 reads SQIVND (reference sequence). The CDR3 runs 14 residues. Partial CDR3 DNA: TGTGCCAGTCAAAAGACAGGGGGAAGTTCACCC. This encodes CASQKTGGSSP. The entire CDR3 sequence reads CASQKTGGSSPLHF.

Concerning this clone: The read comes to an end 3 residues before the CDR3 does, leaving the germline J gene to fill in the end. The chain links TRBV28 to TRBJ2-7; 10 bases are a match to TRBD2. Germline V gene lookup returns CDR1 MDHEN and CDR2 SYDVKM. The junction had 5 bases not matched to a gene; V was cut back by 3 bases and J by 0 bases. This CDR3 contains 16 residues. The CDR3 sequence is CASSLALAGASYEQYF. Incomplete CDR3 DNA: TGTGCCAGCAGTTTGGCTCTAGCGGGGGCCTCCTACGAG. Full variable domain (remainder filled in from reference TRBV28 and TRBJ2-7): DVKVTQSSRYLVKRTGEKVFLECVQDMDHENMFWYRQDPGLGLRLIYFSYDVKMKEKGDIPEGYSVSREKKERFSLILESASTNQTSMYLCASSLALAGASYEQYFGPGTRLTVT.

Note on this clone: The read stops 3 residues short of the end of the CDR3; the missing end is completed from the germline J gene. This sequence joins TRBV5-1 and TRBJ2-7, with 10 bases aligning to TRBD1. V was pared by 3 bases and J by 5 bases, with 8 bases of the junction left unmatched. The CDR3 covers 15 residues. The germline V gene has CDR1 SGHRS and CDR2 YFSETQ. CDR3 DNA (partial): TGCGCCAGCAGCTATCCGGGACAGGGGACCCACGAG. Translation gives CASSYPGQGTHE. The CDR3 in its entirety is CASSYPGQGTHEQYF.

In the case of this clone: The CDR3 goes on 3 residues after the read ends, and that part is filled in from the germline J gene. The gene calls are TRBV23-1 and TRBJ1-1, with no clear D. TRBV23-1 is marked as an open reading frame, function uncertain. The V end was cut by 4 bases, the J end by 3 bases, with 21 bases between. This CDR3 spans 17 amino acids. Partial CDR3 DNA: TGCGCCAGCAGTCCCCCCCGATTACAGTGCGGGGACACTGAA. Translated: CASSPPRLQCGDTE. In full, the CDR3 is CASSPPRLQCGDTEAFF.

Comment on this clone: The read finishes 3 residues shy of the CDR3 end, and the germline J gene is used to complete it. The rearrangement joins TRBV7-2 to TRBJ1-2, with TRBD1 identical over 9 bases. This CDR3 is 14 amino acids long. V shed 3 bases and J 7 bases; nucleotides not matched to a gene: 6. Germline V gene data show CDR1 as SGHTA and CDR2 as FQGNSA. CDR3 amino acids: CASSLGQGEGGYTF. CDR3 DNA, as far as it was read: TGTGCCAGCAGCTTGGGACAGGGTGAGGGTGGC. The full variable domain, its missing parts supplied by reference TRBV7-2 and TRBJ1-2, is GAGVSQSPSNKVTEKGKDVELRCDPISGHTALYWYRQSLGQGLEFLIYFQGNSAPDKSGLPSDRFSAERTGGSVSTLTIQRTQQEDSAVYLCASSLGQGEGGYTFGSGTRLTVV.

Concerning this clone: The sequence runs out 3 residues before the end of the CDR3; the remainder is reconstructed from the germline J gene. The sample contains more than one DNA sequence encoding this CDR3. The V call is TRBV7-2, the J call TRBJ2-7; 8 bases match TRBD2. V trimming: 4 bases; J trimming: 6 bases; junction bases outside the gene matches: 11. Germline lookup yields CDR1 SGHTA and CDR2 FQGNSA. The CDR3 covers 15 residues. The CDR3 DNA, read in part, is TGTGCCAGCAGCTCTATAGCGGGGCCCAAGGGCGAG. It translates to CASSSIAGPKGE. The whole CDR3 reads CASSSIAGPKGEQYF.

Comment on this clone: The read terminates 3 residues ahead of where the CDR3 ends, so the germline J gene completes it. This sequence joins TRBV20-1 and TRBJ1-1; TRBD1 agrees at 7 bases. This CDR3 region has 13 residues. In germline, CDR1 is DFQATT, CDR2 SNEGSKA (reference sequence). The sequenced CDR3 bases are TGCAGTGCAGACCCGACAGGGACAAATTTA. It encodes CSADPTGTNL. The full CDR3 protein is CSADPTGTNLAFF.

As concerns this clone: The read gets to within 3 residues of the CDR3 end, and the germline J gene fills in the rest. This rearrangement joins TRBV4-1 to TRBJ2-3; weak D call: TRBD1 (7 bases). CDR1 MGHRA and CDR2 YSYEKL come from the germline V gene. Trimming took 5 bases from V and 1 from J, leaving 19 bases between them. This CDR3 has 17 residues. The sequenced part of the CDR3 DNA is TGCGCCAGCAGCTTGAGACAGGGAGGTCTTGGCACAGATACG. Translating gives CASSLRQGGLGTDT. The CDR3 as a whole reads CASSLRQGGLGTDTQYF.

Comment on this clone: The read gets to within 3 residues of the CDR3 end, and the germline J gene fills in the rest. The genes are TRBV20-1 and TRBJ2-7; TRBD2 aligns across 14 bases. The V segment lost 0 bases and the J segment 0 bases; nucleotides outside the gene matches: 7. The CDR3 runs 18 residues. CDR1 is DFQATT, CDR2 SNEGSKA, per germline (reference sequence). CDR3 bases read: TGCAGTGCTAGAGATCGACTAGCGGGAGGGCAGAGCTCCTACGAG. Its protein is CSARDRLAGGQSSYE. In full, the CDR3 is CSARDRLAGGQSSYEQYF.

A word on this clone: With the read ending 3 residues before the CDR3 end, the germline J gene is used to fill in that end. This sequence joins TRBV4-1 and TRBJ1-5; 8 bases are a match to TRBD1. J lost 1 base, V lost 4 bases, and 3 bases had no gene match. Germline V gene lookup returns CDR1 MGHRA and CDR2 YSYEKL. The CDR3 length is 15 residues. The CDR3 is CASSPTGGSNQPQHF. CDR3 bases read: TGCGCCAGCAGCCCCACAGGGGGGAGCAATCAGCCC.

CDR3: CSAIPRLGRETQYF. Partial CDR3 DNA: TGCAGCGCCATCCCACGCCTGGGGCGGGAGACC. The chain employs TRBV29-1 and TRBJ2-5, with a tentative D call TRBD1 (5 bases). The CDR3 extends 3 residues past the end of the read, so its final part is completed from the germline J gene. Trimming stripped 7 bases from V and 5 bases from J, with 20 bases between. The CDR3 has 14 amino acids. The germline V gene has CDR1 SQVTM and CDR2 ANQGSEA.

Comment on this clone: The CDR3 extends 3 residues past the end of the read, so its final part is completed from the germline J gene. The rearrangement uses TRBV18 and TRBJ2-5; 9 bases line up with TRBD1. Trimming took 5 bases from V and 5 from J; bases not matched to a gene: 6. The CDR3 is made up of 14 amino acids. Germline CDR1 and CDR2: KGHSH and LQKENI. The CDR3 spells CASSADRGYETQYF. CDR3 DNA, as far as it was read: TGTGCCAGCTCAGCGGACAGGGGCTACGAGACC.

With regard to this clone: The read comes to an end 3 residues before the CDR3 does, leaving the germline J gene to fill in the end. This rearrangement joins TRBV2 to TRBJ2-3; TRBD2 might be the D (6 bases). The germline CDR1 and CDR2 sequences are SNHLY and FYNNEI. The V gene lost 6 bases and the J gene lost 1 base, with 14 bases spanning the gap. This CDR3 contains 15 residues. The CDR3 region is CASRPSSARTDTQYF. The sequenced CDR3 bases are TGTGCCAGCAGACCCTCTAGCGCTCGCACAGATACG.

Turning to this clone: The read ends 3 residues before the CDR3 terminus; that terminus is restored from the germline J gene. The chain uses TRBV20-1 and TRBJ2-7; 8 bases line up with TRBD2. V lost 6 bases to trimming and J lost 3 bases; unmatched junction nucleotides: 10. The V gene's germline CDR1 is DFQATT and CDR2 SNEGSKA (reference sequence). This CDR3 is 14 amino acids long. The CDR3 bases that were read are TGCAGTGCCGAAGGCGGCGGGGGGTTCTACGAG. This codes for CSAEGGGGFYE. Given in full, the CDR3 is CSAEGGGGFYEQYF.

Comments on this clone: The missing CDR3 end, 3 residues past where the read stops, is filled in from the germline J gene. The chain has TRBV7-3 and TRBJ2-1; TRBD2 aligns across 8 bases. CDR3 length equals 16 residues. Germline V CDR1 and CDR2: SGHTA, FQGTGA. V gave up 1 base and J gave up 7 bases; unmatched junction bases: 9. The sequenced part of the CDR3 DNA is TGTGCCAGCAGCTTAATTCCGGGACTAGTGGGTAATGAG. Encoded protein: CASSLIPGLVGNE. The CDR3 as a whole reads CASSLIPGLVGNEQFF. Full variable domain (remainder filled in from reference TRBV7-3 and TRBJ2-1): GAGVSQTPSNKVTEKGKYVELRCDPISGHTALYWYRQSLGQGPEFLIYFQGTGAADDSGLPNDRFFAVRPEGSVSTLKIQRTERGDSAVYLCASSLIPGLVGNEQFFGPGTRLTVL.

CDR3 amino acids: CASSLERLAASTDTQYF. The CDR3 bases that were read are TGCGCCAGCAGCTTGGAAAGACTAGCCGCTAGCACAGATACG. The V and J genes are TRBV5-1 and TRBJ2-3, with 7 bases aligning to TRBD2. The read halts 3 residues ahead of the CDR3 end, with the missing end drawn from the germline J gene. With V trimmed by 0 bases and J by 0 bases, 7 bases remained unmatched. The CDR3 contains 17 residues. Per the germline V gene, CDR1 is SGHRS and CDR2 is YFSETQ.

On this clone: The sequence runs out 3 residues before the end of the CDR3; the remainder is reconstructed from the germline J gene. The chain joins TRBV18 to TRBJ2-2, with 10 bases matching TRBD1. Unmatched junction bases numbered 3, after V lost 5 bases and J lost 3 bases. The germline gives CDR1 KGHSH, CDR2 LQKENI. CDR3 size: 15 residues. This CDR3 is CASSWDRGDTGELFF. The covered CDR3 bases are TGTGCCAGCTCATGGGACAGGGGTGACACCGGGGAG.

With respect to this clone: The CDR3 end falls 3 residues outside the read, so it is completed with the germline J gene. V usage is TRBV2 and J usage is TRBJ2-7; the match to TRBD2 covers 10 bases. In germline, CDR1 is SNHLY, CDR2 FYNNEI. This CDR3 has 14 amino acids. J was trimmed by 5 bases and V by 8 bases; bases with no gene match: 9. CDR3 DNA, as far as it was read: TGTGCCAGCTTCAACCTAGCGGGAGAGAACGAG. Residues: CASFNLAGENE. The full CDR3 protein reads CASFNLAGENEQYF.

Details on this clone: Other DNA sequences of this sample code for an identical CDR3. The sequenced CDR3 bases are TGTGCCAGCAGCTTACTAACCGGGGGCGAG. It encodes CASSLLTGGE. The CDR3 reads in full as CASSLLTGGEQYF. The chain is built from TRBV7-3 and TRBJ2-7, with a weak D call TRBD2 (6 bases). The read finishes 3 residues shy of the CDR3 end, and the germline J gene is used to complete it. The CDR3 covers 13 residues. Trimming stripped 2 bases from V and 6 bases from J, with 11 bases between. The germline gives CDR1 SGHTA, CDR2 FQGTGA.

As for this clone: The missing CDR3 end, 3 residues past where the read stops, is filled in from the germline J gene. This chain links TRBV5-6 with TRBJ2-1; possibly TRBD2 for D (6 bases). Trimming removed 6 bases at V and 0 bases at J, with 13 bases between. Germline V gene lookup returns CDR1 SGHDT and CDR2 YYEEEE. The CDR3 extends over 15 amino acids. The CDR3 DNA, read in part, is TGTGCCAGCACCTTACTAGCTGACTCCTACAATGAG. This codes for CASTLLADSYNE. The complete CDR3 reads CASTLLADSYNEQFF. Full variable domain (outside the CDR3, taken from reference TRBV5-6 and TRBJ2-1): DAGVTQSPTHLIKTRGQQVTLRCSPKSGHDTVSWYQQALGQGPQFIFQYYEEEERQRGNFPDRFSGHQFPNYSSELNVNALLLGDSALYLCASTLLADSYNEQFFGPGTRLTVL.

With regard to this clone: The observed sequence ends 3 residues before the CDR3 terminus, with the missing tail filled in from the germline J gene. This chain joins TRBV5-1 and TRBJ1-4; tentative D call: TRBD1 (6 bases). Germline CDR1 is SGHRS and CDR2 is YFSETQ. V was clipped by 4 bases and J by 6 bases, with 25 bases between them. The CDR3 spans 18 residues. The CDR3 spells CASSPGGQAPSEYEKLFF. The CDR3 bases that were read are TGCGCCAGCAGCCCGGGGGGGCAGGCTCCCTCCGAATATGAAAAA.

As regards this clone: The observed sequence ends 3 residues before the CDR3 terminus, with the missing tail filled in from the germline J gene. This chain links TRBV5-1 with TRBJ1-1, with D maybe TRBD1 (5 bases). This CDR3 region has 14 residues. CDR1 is SGHRS and CDR2 is YFSETQ in the germline V gene. Trimming pared 4 bases from V and 3 bases from J, leaving 13 bases between. The sequenced part of the CDR3 DNA is TGCGCCAGCAGCCCGGCGCCGGGGGACACTGAA. Translated: CASSPAPGDTE. The whole CDR3 protein is CASSPAPGDTEAFF.

For this clone: The observed sequence ends 3 residues before the CDR3 terminus, with the missing tail filled in from the germline J gene. This chain uses TRBV13 with TRBJ2-3; 11 positions match TRBD2. The CDR3 spans 15 residues. CDR1 and CDR2 (germline): PRHDT, FYEKMQ (reference sequence). CDR3 bases read: TGTGCCAGCAGGGCCGGGACTAGCGGCCTTCGAGCG. It translates to CASRAGTSGLRA. The CDR3 reads in full as CASRAGTSGLRAQYF.

Note on this clone: Read data end 3 residues before the CDR3 end; the end is taken from the germline J gene. The chain joins TRBV7-2 to TRBJ1-2; TRBD1 agrees at 8 bases. V lost 2 bases, J lost 4 bases, and 3 bases stayed unmatched. Germline V gene sequence: CDR1 SGHTA, CDR2 FQGNSA. There are 14 residues in the CDR3. This CDR3 reads CASSLLQGVYGYTF. The covered CDR3 bases are TGTGCCAGCAGCTTACTACAGGGGGTCTATGGC. Complete variable domain (other parts from reference TRBV7-2 and TRBJ1-2): GAGVSQSPSNKVTEKGKDVELRCDPISGHTALYWYRQSLGQGLEFLIYFQGNSAPDKSGLPSDRFSAERTGGSVSTLTIQRTQQEDSAVYLCASSLLQGVYGYTFGSGTRLTVV.

Comments on this clone: The missing CDR3 end, 3 residues past where the read stops, is filled in from the germline J gene. The V gene is TRBV5-4, the J gene TRBJ2-3; 12 nucleotides agree with TRBD2. V shed 6 bases and J 5 bases; nucleotides not matched to a gene: 4. The CDR3 runs 14 residues. The germline V gene encodes CDR1 SGHNT and CDR2 YYREEE (reference sequence). The part of the CDR3 DNA that was read is TGTGCCAGCAAGTCTAGCGGGAGGGGAGATACG. Translation gives CASKSSGRGDT. The whole CDR3 protein reads CASKSSGRGDTQYF.

With respect to this clone: Read data end 3 residues before the CDR3 end; the end is taken from the germline J gene. The rearrangement links TRBV20-1 to TRBJ1-3; tentatively, D is TRBD1 (6 bases). Germline CDR1 reads DFQATT; CDR2 reads SNEGSKA (reference sequence). The ends were cut back, 3 bases at V and 2 bases at J, with 14 bases in the middle. The CDR3 loop spans 15 amino acids. The CDR3 bases that were read are TGCAGTGCTAGCCCACAGGGTCGGACTGGAAACACC. Protein sequence: CSASPQGRTGNT. The whole CDR3 sequence is CSASPQGRTGNTIYF.

In the case of this clone: The read is 3 residues too short to cover the CDR3 end, so that end is filled in from the germline J gene. The chain combines TRBV20-1 with TRBJ1-5; no definite D call. Trimming took 6 bases from V and 4 from J, leaving 13 bases between them. The CDR3 has 13 residues. The germline V gene has CDR1 DFQATT and CDR2 SNEGSKA (reference sequence). The part of the CDR3 DNA that was read is TGCAGTGCCATAGGGTCGGCGAATCAGCCC. It yields the protein CSAIGSANQP. The entire CDR3 sequence reads CSAIGSANQPQHF.

Points on this clone: The CDR3 goes on 3 residues after the read ends, and that part is filled in from the germline J gene. The chain employs TRBV4-1 and TRBJ2-3; possible D gene TRBD2, 5 bases. Germline CDR1 is MGHRA and CDR2 is YSYEKL. Trimming removed 1 base at V and 3 bases at J, with 14 bases between. The CDR3 spans 16 residues. The chain's CDR3 is CASSQVDLIVTDTQYF. Partial CDR3 DNA: TGCGCCAGCAGCCAAGTGGACTTGATCGTTACAGATACG.

CDR3 in amino acids: CASSFAGSGNTEAFF. CDR3 DNA, as far as it was read: TGCGCCAGCAGCTTTGCAGGTTCAGGGAACACTGAA. The genes are TRBV5-1 and TRBJ1-1; D not certain. The CDR3 end falls 3 residues outside the read, so it is completed with the germline J gene. The CDR3 covers 15 residues. Germline CDR1 reads SGHRS; CDR2 reads YFSETQ. V was cut by 2 bases and J by 1 base, with 12 bases left in between.

With regard to this clone: The DNA ends 3 residues before the CDR3 does, and the rest of the CDR3 is filled in from the germline J gene. The chain couples TRBV20-1 to TRBJ2-1; D gene ambiguous. The V end lost 2 bases, the J end lost 1 base, and 3 bases lay between the germline ends. This CDR3 is 12 amino acids long. Germline assignment: CDR1 DFQATT and CDR2 SNEGSKA (reference sequence). CDR3 DNA, as far as it was read: TGCAGTGCTAGACGGTCCTACAATGAG. Translated, it gives CSARRSYNE. The CDR3, in full, reads CSARRSYNEQFF.

Comments on this clone: The CDR3 extends 3 residues past the end of the read, so its final part is completed from the germline J gene. This chain connects TRBV15 to TRBJ2-1; D is uncertain. Per the germline V gene, CDR1 is LNHNV and CDR2 is YYDKDF (reference sequence). V gave up 5 bases and J gave up 3 bases, with 17 bases separating them. The length of the CDR3 is 16 residues. The sequenced CDR3 bases are TGTGCCACCAGCCCAGACACTCCAGTCAACTACAATGAG. It specifies CATSPDTPVNYNE. The entire CDR3 protein is CATSPDTPVNYNEQFF.

Comment on this clone: Read coverage stops 3 residues before the CDR3 terminus; the germline J gene supplies the remainder. The identical CDR3 is also encoded by other nucleotide sequences in the sample. The rearrangement links TRBV20-1 to TRBJ2-7; 9 nucleotides match TRBD1. The ends lost 0 bases at V and 3 bases at J; junction bases unmatched: 3. Germline CDR1 DFQATT, CDR2 SNEGSKA (reference sequence). The CDR3 is 14 residues long. Incomplete CDR3 DNA: TGCAGTGCTAGAGAGACGGGACAGGGCTACGAG. Its translation is CSARETGQGYE. The entire CDR3 sequence reads CSARETGQGYEQYF.